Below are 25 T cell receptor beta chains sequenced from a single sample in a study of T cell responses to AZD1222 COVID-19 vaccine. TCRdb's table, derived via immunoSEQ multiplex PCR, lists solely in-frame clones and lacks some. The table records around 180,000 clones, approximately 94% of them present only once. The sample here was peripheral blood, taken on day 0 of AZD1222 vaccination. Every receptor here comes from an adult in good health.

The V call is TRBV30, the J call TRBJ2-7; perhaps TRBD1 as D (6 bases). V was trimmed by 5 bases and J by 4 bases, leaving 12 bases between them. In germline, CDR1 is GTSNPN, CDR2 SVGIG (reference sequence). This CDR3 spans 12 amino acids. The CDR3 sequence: CAWQTTGYEQYF. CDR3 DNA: TGTGCCTGGCAAACGACAGGTTACGAGCAGTACTTC.

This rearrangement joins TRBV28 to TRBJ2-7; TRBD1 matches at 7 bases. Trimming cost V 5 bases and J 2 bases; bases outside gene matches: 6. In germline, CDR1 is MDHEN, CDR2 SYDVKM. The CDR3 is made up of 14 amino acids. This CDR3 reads CASSLGTATYEQYF. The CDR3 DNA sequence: TGTGCCAGCAGTCTCGGGACAGCAACCTACGAGCAGTACTTC.

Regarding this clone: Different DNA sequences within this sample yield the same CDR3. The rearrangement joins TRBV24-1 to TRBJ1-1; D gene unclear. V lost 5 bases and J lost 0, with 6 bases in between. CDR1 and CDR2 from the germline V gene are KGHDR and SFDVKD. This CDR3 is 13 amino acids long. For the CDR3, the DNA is TGTGCCACCAGTGTCGGGGTGAACACTGAAGCTTTCTTT. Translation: CATSVGVNTEAFF.

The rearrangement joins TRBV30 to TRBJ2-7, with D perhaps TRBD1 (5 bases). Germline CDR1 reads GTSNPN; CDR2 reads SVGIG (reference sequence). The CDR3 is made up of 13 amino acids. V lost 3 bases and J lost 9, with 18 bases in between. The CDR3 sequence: CAWSPTQGHRQYF. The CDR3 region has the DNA TGTGCCTGGAGCCCCACGCAGGGTCATCGGCAGTACTTC.

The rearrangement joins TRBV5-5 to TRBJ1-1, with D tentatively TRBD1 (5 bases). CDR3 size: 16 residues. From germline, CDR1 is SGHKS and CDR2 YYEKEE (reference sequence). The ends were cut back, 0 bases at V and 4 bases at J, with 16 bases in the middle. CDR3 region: CASSLEERGWVTEAFF. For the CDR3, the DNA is TGTGCCAGCAGCTTGGAGGAGCGGGGCTGGGTCACTGAAGCTTTCTTT.

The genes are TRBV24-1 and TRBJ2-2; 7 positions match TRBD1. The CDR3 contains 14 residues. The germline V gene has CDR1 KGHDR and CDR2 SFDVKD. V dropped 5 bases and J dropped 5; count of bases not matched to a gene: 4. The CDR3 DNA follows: TGTGCCACCAGTGGAACAGGGGTAACCGGGGAGCTGTTTTTT. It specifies CATSGTGVTGELFF.

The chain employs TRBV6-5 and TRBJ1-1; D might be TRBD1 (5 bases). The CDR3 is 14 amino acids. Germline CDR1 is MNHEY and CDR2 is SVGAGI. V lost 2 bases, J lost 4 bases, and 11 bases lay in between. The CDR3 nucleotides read TGTGCCAGCAGTTACCTTCGGGGCCGCACTGAAGCTTTCTTT. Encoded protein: CASSYLRGRTEAFF.

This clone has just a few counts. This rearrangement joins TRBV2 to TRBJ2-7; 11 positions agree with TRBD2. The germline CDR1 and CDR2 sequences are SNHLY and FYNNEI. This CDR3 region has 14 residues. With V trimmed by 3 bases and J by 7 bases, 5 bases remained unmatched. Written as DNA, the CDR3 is TGTGCCAGCAGTGATCTAGCGGGAGGCGATGAGCAGTACTTC. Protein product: CASSDLAGGDEQYF.

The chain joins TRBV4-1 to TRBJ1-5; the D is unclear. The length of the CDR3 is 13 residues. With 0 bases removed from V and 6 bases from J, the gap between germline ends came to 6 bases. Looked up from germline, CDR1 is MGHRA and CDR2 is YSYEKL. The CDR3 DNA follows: TGCGCCAGCAGCCAAGATGGTATTCAGCCCCAGCATTTT. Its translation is CASSQDGIQPQHF.

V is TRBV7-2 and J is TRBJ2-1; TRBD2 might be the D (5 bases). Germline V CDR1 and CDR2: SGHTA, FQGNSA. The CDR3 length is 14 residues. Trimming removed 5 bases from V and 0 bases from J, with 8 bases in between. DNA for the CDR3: TGTGCCAGCAGCCCGGACTCCTCCTACAATGAGCAGTTCTTC. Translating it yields CASSPDSSYNEQFF.

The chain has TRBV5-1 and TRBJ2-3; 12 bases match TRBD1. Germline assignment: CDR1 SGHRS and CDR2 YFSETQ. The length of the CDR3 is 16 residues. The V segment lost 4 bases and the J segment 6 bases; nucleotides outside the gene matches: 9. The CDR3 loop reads CASSPPGQGAADTQYF. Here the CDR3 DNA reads TGCGCCAGCAGCCCACCGGGACAGGGGGCCGCCGATACGCAGTATTTT.

The CDR3 nucleotides are TGTGCTAGTGGTTCCGACAGGGGTAAGCAGTACTTC. Amino acids: CASGSDRGKQYF. This sequence joins TRBV12-5 and TRBJ2-7; 8 bases are a match to TRBD1. From germline, CDR1 is LGHNT and CDR2 FRNRAP. V lost 4 bases and J lost 8; bases outside the gene matches: 4. There are 12 residues in the CDR3.

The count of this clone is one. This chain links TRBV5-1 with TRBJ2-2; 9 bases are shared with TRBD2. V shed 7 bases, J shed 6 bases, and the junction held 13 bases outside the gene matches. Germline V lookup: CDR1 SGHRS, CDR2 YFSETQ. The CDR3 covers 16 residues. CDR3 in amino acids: CASAPLAGGPPGELFF. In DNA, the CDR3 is TGCGCCAGCGCTCCTCTCGCGGGAGGGCCCCCCGGGGAGCTGTTTTTT.

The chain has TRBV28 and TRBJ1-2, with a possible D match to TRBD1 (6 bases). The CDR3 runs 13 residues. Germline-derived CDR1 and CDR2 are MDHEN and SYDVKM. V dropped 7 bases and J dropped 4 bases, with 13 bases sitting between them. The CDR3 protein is CASTTGAFYGYTF. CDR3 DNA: TGTGCCAGCACTACGGGGGCGTTCTATGGCTACACCTTC.

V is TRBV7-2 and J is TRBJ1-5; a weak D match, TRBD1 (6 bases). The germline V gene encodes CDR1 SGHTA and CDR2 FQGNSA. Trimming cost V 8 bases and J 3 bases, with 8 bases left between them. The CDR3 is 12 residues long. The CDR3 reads CASGQLNQPQHF. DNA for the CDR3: TGTGCCAGCGGACAGCTCAATCAGCCCCAGCATTTT.

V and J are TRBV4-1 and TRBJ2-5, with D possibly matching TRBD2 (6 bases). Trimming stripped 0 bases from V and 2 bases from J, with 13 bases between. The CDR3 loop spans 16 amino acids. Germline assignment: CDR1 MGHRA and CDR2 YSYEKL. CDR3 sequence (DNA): TGCGCCAGCAGCCAAGACCTCGGGGGTGGGCAAGAGACCCAGTACTTC. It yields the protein CASSQDLGGGQETQYF.

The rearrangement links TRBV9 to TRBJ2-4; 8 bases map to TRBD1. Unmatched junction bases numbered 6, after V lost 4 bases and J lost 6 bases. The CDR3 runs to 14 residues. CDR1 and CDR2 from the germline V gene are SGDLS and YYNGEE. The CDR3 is CASSPTGQGNIQYF. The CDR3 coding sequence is TGTGCCAGCAGCCCCACCGGACAGGGAAACATTCAGTACTTC.

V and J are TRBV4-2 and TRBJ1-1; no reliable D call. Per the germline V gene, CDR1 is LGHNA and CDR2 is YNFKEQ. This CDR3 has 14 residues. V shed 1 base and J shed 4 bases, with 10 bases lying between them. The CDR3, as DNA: TGTGCCAGCAGCCAAGGGGCACTCGGCACTGAAGCTTTCTTT. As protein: CASSQGALGTEAFF.

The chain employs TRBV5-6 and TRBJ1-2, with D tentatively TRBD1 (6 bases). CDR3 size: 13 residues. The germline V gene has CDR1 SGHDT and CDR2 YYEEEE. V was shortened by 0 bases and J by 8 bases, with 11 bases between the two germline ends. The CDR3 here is CASSLAGAPGYTF. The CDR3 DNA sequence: TGTGCCAGCAGCTTGGCAGGGGCGCCCGGCTACACCTTC.

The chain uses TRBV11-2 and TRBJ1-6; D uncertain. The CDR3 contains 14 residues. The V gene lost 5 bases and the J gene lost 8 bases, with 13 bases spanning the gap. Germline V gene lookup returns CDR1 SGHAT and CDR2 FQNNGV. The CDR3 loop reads CASSPVGFYSPLHF. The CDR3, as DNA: TGTGCCAGCAGCCCAGTGGGGTTTTATTCACCCCTCCACTTT.

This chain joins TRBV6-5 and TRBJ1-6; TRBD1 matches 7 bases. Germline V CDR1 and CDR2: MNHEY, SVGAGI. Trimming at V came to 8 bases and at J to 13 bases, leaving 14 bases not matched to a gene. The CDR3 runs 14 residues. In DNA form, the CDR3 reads TGTGCCAGCTCGACAGGGCCACGACTTTCGCCCCTCCACTTT. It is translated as CASSTGPRLSPLHF.

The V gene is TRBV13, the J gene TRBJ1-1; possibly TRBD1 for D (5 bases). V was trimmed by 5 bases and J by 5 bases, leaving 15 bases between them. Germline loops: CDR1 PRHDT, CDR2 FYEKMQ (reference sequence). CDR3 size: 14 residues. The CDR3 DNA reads TGTGCCAGCAGCAGGGACGGGCGGAGGACTGAAGCTTTCTTT. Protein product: CASSRDGRRTEAFF. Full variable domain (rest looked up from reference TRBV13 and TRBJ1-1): AAGVIQSPRHLIKEKRETATLKCYPIPRHDTVYWYQQGPGQDPQFLISFYEKMQSDKGSIPDRFSAQQFSDYHSELNMSSLELGDSALYFCASSRDGRRTEAFFGQGTRLTVV.

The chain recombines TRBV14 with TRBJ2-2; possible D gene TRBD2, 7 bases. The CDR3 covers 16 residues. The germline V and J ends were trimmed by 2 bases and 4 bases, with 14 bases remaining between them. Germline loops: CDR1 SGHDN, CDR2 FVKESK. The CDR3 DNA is TGTGCCAGCAGCCAAAGGGGGGGACCCACCACCGGGGAGCTGTTTTTT. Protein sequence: CASSQRGGPTTGELFF.

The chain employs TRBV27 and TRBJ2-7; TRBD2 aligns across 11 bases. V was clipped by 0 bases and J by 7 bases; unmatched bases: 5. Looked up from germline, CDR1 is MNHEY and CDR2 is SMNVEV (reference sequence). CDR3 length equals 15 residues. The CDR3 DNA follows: TGTGCCAGCAGTTTATCGGTGACTAGCGGGACAGAGCAGTACTTC. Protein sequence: CASSLSVTSGTEQYF.

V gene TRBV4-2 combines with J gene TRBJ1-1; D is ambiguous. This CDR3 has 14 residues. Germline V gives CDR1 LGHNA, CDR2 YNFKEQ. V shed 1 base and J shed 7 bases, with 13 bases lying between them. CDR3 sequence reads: CASSQGQMNNEAFF. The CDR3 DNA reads TGTGCCAGCAGCCAAGGTCAGATGAATAATGAAGCTTTCTTT.